The clone carrying this T cell receptor beta chain was counted a few times. As processed by the authors: Amplification from reference gene primers served as the basis for estimated nucleated cell counts. Method: immunoSEQ multiplex PCR; TCRdb's copy keeps in-frame clones and lacks some. V and J calls and clone size are copied from that table; D and trimming were computed from the DNA. Here the sample spans over 200,000 clones, roughly 80% being singletons. The sample comes from a study of blood T cell repertoires in COVID-19. Study in general: Sites across the United States, Italy and Spain contributed samples from acute and convalescent COVID-19. The cDNA or gDNA used as material had been derived from T cells, B-cell-depleted T cells, or PBMCs.

The germline gives CDR1 MDHEN, CDR2 SYDVKM. Trimming pared 6 bases from V and 4 bases from J, leaving 13 bases between. The CDR3 is 14 residues long. This sequence was found in a human donor in a cohort sampled during active COVID-19. What was sequenced was peripheral blood. This chain links TRBV28 with TRBJ1-5, with D perhaps TRBD1 (6 bases). CDR3 loop: CASRLDGQNQPQHF. CDR3 sequence (DNA): TGTGCCAGCAGATTGGACGGACAGAATCAGCCCCAGCATTTT.